Each of the 21 T cell receptor beta chains below was sequenced from the same sample in a study of blood T cell repertoires in COVID-19. The method was immunoSEQ multiplex PCR; TCRdb's version includes in-frame clones alone and lacks a portion of them. The table lists about 200,000 clones, around 85% of them singletons. The sequencing input was peripheral blood. The receptors here all came from a woman aged 50 to 60 with acute or convalescent COVID-19.

The chain employs TRBV7-2 and TRBJ1-6; no clear D. Germline V gene data show CDR1 as SGHTA and CDR2 as FQGNSA. The CDR3 covers 15 residues. Between the trimmed V and J ends, which lost 0 bases and 0 bases, there was a span of 3 bases. CDR3: CASSLASSYNSPLHF. The CDR3 DNA follows: TGTGCCAGCAGCTTAGCCAGCTCCTATAATTCACCCCTCCACTTT.

This clone was found once. The chain carries TRBV11-2 and TRBJ2-2, with TRBD1 matching 10 bases. The germline CDR1 and CDR2 sequences are SGHAT and FQNNGV. The CDR3 length is 17 residues. V shed 1 base, J shed 5 bases, and the junction held 7 bases outside the gene matches. The CDR3 loop reads CASSLAGRTGGTGELFF. The CDR3 nucleotides read TGTGCCAGCAGCTTAGCCGGAAGGACAGGGGGAACCGGGGAGCTGTTTTTT.

The chain links TRBV18 to TRBJ2-3; 14 bases fit TRBD2. The CDR3 spans 16 residues. Unmatched junction bases numbered 4, after V lost 3 bases and J lost 5 bases. Germline CDR1 is KGHSH and CDR2 is LQKENI. The CDR3 sequence is CASSPRLAGGKDTQYF. Written as DNA, the CDR3 is TGTGCCAGCTCACCGAGACTAGCGGGGGGGAAAGATACGCAGTATTTT.

This clone has just one count. The J gene is TRBJ2-7, the V gene TRBV7-9; 7 bases are shared with TRBD1. The CDR3 is 14 amino acids. Per the germline V gene, CDR1 is SEHNR and CDR2 is FQNEAQ (reference sequence). Germline trimming cut 3 bases from V and 2 bases from J; bases unmatched to any gene: 4. CDR3 loop: CASSFGDSTYEQYF. CDR3 nucleotide sequence: TGTGCCAGCAGCTTCGGGGACAGTACCTACGAGCAGTACTTC.

The chain recombines TRBV11-2 with TRBJ1-1; 12 nucleotides match TRBD1. The CDR3 is 18 residues long. J lost 4 bases, V lost 2 bases, and 11 bases had no gene match. Germline CDR1 is SGHAT and CDR2 is FQNNGV. This CDR3 reads CASSLWPGQGALGTEAFF. The CDR3 coding sequence is TGTGCCAGCAGCTTATGGCCGGGACAGGGGGCTTTGGGCACTGAAGCTTTCTTT. The full variable domain, its missing parts supplied by reference TRBV11-2 and TRBJ1-1, is EAGVAQSPRYKIIEKRQSVAFWCNPISGHATLYWYQQILGQGPKLLIQFQNNGVVDDSQLPKDRFSAERLKGVDSTLKIQPAKLEDSAVYLCASSLWPGQGALGTEAFFGQGTRLTVV.

This clone showed up many times. V is TRBV14 and J is TRBJ2-1, with D possibly TRBD2 on 6 matching bases. The V and J ends lost 2 bases and 4 bases respectively, with 15 bases between them. Germline V CDR1 and CDR2: SGHDN, FVKESK. The CDR3 totals 16 residues. CDR3 in amino acids: CASSQLGGDNYNEQFF. In nucleotides, the CDR3 is TGTGCCAGCAGCCAATTGGGAGGAGATAATTACAATGAGCAGTTCTTC.

This chain uses TRBV5-1 with TRBJ1-1; 9 nucleotides match TRBD1. The V gene's germline CDR1 is SGHRS and CDR2 YFSETQ. With V trimmed by 1 base and J by 5 bases, 6 bases remained unmatched. The CDR3 is 15 amino acids. The CDR3 coding sequence is TGCGCCAGCAGCTTGCGGACAGGGGACTTGACTGAAGCTTTCTTT. It encodes CASSLRTGDLTEAFF.

The gene calls are TRBV24-1 and TRBJ2-5, with 7 bases identical to TRBD1. The CDR3 loop spans 14 amino acids. Germline CDR1 KGHDR, CDR2 SFDVKD. After removal of 2 bases from V and 7 bases from J, the junction contained 6 bases not matched to a gene. For the CDR3, the DNA is TGTGCCACCAGTGATTCAGGGGGTCCAGGGACCCAGTACTTC. As protein: CATSDSGGPGTQYF.

The CDR3 DNA reads as TGTGCCAGCTCACCGGGCCGGAATGTCTACGAGCAGTACTTC. Translation: CASSPGRNVYEQYF. V is TRBV18 and J is TRBJ2-7; D not certain. Germline V gene data show CDR1 as KGHSH and CDR2 as LQKENI. This CDR3 spans 14 amino acids. Trimming removed 3 bases from V and 3 bases from J, with 12 bases in between.

This chain joins TRBV19 and TRBJ1-2; 7 bases align to TRBD1. With V trimmed by 2 bases and J by 4 bases, 7 bases remained unmatched. CDR1 and CDR2 (germline): LNHDA, SQIVND (reference sequence). The CDR3 runs to 15 residues. The CDR3 DNA sequence: TGTGCCAGTAGTATATCAAGACAGGGCGCCTATGGCTACACCTTC. It yields the protein CASSISRQGAYGYTF.

This chain uses TRBV2 with TRBJ2-3; TRBD1 is a possible D gene (6 bases). The CDR3 sequence is 14 residues long. V was clipped by 5 bases and J by 0 bases, with 9 bases between them. CDR1 SNHLY and CDR2 FYNNEI come from the germline V gene. The CDR3 sequence is CASSPQGSTDTQYF. The CDR3 coding sequence is TGTGCCAGCAGTCCCCAGGGGAGCACAGATACGCAGTATTTT.

This chain connects TRBV3-1 (or the pseudogene TRBV3-2) to TRBJ2-3, with a weak D call TRBD2 (5 bases). The CDR3 spans 16 residues. V was shortened by 3 bases and J by 0 bases, with 13 bases between the two germline ends. Germline V CDR1 and CDR2: LGHDT, YNNKEL (reference sequence). The CDR3 protein is CASSHKWRASTDTQYF. CDR3 bases: TGTGCCAGCAGCCACAAATGGCGGGCTAGCACAGATACGCAGTATTTT.

V is TRBV5-1 and J is TRBJ1-6; TRBD1 is a possible D gene (6 bases). Per germline, CDR1 SGHRS and CDR2 YFSETQ. The V and J ends lost 6 bases and 6 bases respectively, with 19 bases between them. CDR3 length: 16 amino acids. CDR3 protein: CASKMYPGTPNSPLHF. The CDR3 DNA is TGCGCCAGCAAGATGTACCCCGGGACACCTAATTCACCCCTCCACTTT.

V usage is TRBV7-9 and J usage is TRBJ2-7; 7 nucleotides match TRBD2. CDR1 and CDR2 from the germline V gene are SEHNR and FQNEAQ (reference sequence). The CDR3 is 15 residues long. V trimming: 5 bases; J trimming: 2 bases; junction bases outside the gene matches: 9. The CDR3, as DNA: TGTGCCAGCAGCCCCCCGAGCGGGGTTACCTACGAGCAGTACTTC. This translates into CASSPPSGVTYEQYF.

The rearrangement links TRBV12-3 or TRBV12-4 to TRBJ2-3; D is perhaps TRBD2 (5 bases). V was pared by 6 bases and J by 4 bases, with 11 bases between. The CDR3 runs to 13 residues. CDR3 bases: TGTGCCAGCAGGCCGGGGAACGCAGATACGCAGTATTTT. Translated: CASRPGNADTQYF.

V usage is TRBV6-4 and J usage is TRBJ2-3, with TRBD1 as a possible D gene (7 bases). The CDR3 consists of 14 residues. Trimming took off 6 bases at V and 6 bases at J, with 16 bases between the two ends. The germline CDR1 and CDR2 sequences are MRHNA and SNTAGT. The CDR3 loop reads CASSGGGAWDTQYF. CDR3 nucleotide sequence: TGTGCCAGCAGCGGAGGGGGCGCTTGGGATACGCAGTATTTT.

This clone was detected a few times. The chain links TRBV7-2 to TRBJ2-1; 7 positions agree with TRBD2. V was pared by 3 bases and J by 7 bases, with 6 bases of the junction left unmatched. The CDR3 runs 14 residues. Germline CDR1 SGHTA, CDR2 FQGNSA. CDR3 amino acids: CASSFPGGRNEQFF. DNA of the CDR3: TGTGCCAGCAGCTTTCCGGGAGGAAGAAATGAGCAGTTCTTC.

This chain connects TRBV9 to TRBJ2-7; tentatively, D is TRBD2 (5 bases). Between the trimmed V and J ends, which lost 0 bases and 5 bases, there was a span of 15 bases. The CDR3 is 15 amino acids. Germline CDR1 is SGDLS and CDR2 is YYNGEE. CDR3 sequence (DNA): TGTGCCAGCAGCGTAGGAGAGGGAGAGGACCACGAGCAGTACTTC. It encodes CASSVGEGEDHEQYF.

The chain links TRBV19 to TRBJ2-5; 11 bases match TRBD1. CDR3 size: 15 residues. The V and J ends lost 5 bases and 3 bases, in that order; junction bases with no gene match: 5. Germline V gene sequence: CDR1 LNHDA, CDR2 SQIVND (reference sequence). CDR3 DNA: TGTGCCAGTAGTCTAATGGGACAGGGGGAAGAGACCCAGTACTTC. It codes for CASSLMGQGEETQYF.

V and J are TRBV5-1 and TRBJ1-1; D is possibly TRBD1 (6 bases). The CDR3 is 14 residues long. V dropped 4 bases and J dropped 1 base, with 11 bases sitting between them. The V gene's germline CDR1 is SGHRS and CDR2 YFSETQ. The CDR3 region is CASSPRTANTEAFF. The CDR3 coding sequence is TGCGCCAGCAGCCCAAGGACAGCGAACACTGAAGCTTTCTTT. The variable domain in full, completed from reference TRBV5-1 and TRBJ1-1, reads KAGVTQTPRYLIKTRGQQVTLSCSPISGHRSVSWYQQTPGQGLQFLFEYFSETQRNKGNFPGRFSGRQFSNSRSEMNVSTLELGDSALYLCASSPRTANTEAFFGQGTRLTVV.

V and J are TRBV6-5 and TRBJ1-5; D gene uncertain. V dropped 0 bases and J dropped 3 bases, with 3 bases sitting between them. The CDR3 consists of 13 residues. Germline V CDR1 and CDR2: MNHEY, SVGAGI. CDR3 DNA sequence: TGTGCCAGCAGTTACTCTTACAATCAGCCCCAGCATTTT. Amino acid sequence: CASSYSYNQPQHF.